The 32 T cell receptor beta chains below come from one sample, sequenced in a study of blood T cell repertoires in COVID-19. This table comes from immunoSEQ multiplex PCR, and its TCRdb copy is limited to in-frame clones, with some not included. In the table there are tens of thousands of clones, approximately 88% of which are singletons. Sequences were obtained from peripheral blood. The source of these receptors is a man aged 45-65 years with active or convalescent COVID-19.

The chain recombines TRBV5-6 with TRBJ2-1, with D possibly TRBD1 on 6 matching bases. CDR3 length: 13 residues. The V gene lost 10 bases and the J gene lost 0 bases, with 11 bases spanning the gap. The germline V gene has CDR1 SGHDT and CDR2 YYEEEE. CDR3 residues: CASQGSSYNEQFF. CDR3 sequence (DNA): TGTGCCTCCCAGGGGAGCTCCTACAATGAGCAGTTCTTC.

The CDR3 coding sequence is TGTGCCAGCAGCTTGGAACTGCCCTCTGGAAACACCATATATTTT. It is translated as CASSLELPSGNTIYF. The J gene is TRBJ1-3, the V gene TRBV5-5; D is unclear. Germline lookup yields CDR1 SGHKS and CDR2 YYEKEE (reference sequence). V shed 0 bases and J shed 0 bases, with 7 bases lying between them. The CDR3 extends over 15 amino acids.

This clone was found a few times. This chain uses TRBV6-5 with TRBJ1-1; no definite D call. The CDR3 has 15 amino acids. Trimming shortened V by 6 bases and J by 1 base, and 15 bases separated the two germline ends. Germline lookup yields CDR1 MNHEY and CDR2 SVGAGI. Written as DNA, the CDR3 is TGTGCCAGCAGCAACGATCCCAGTGCGAACACTGAAGCTTTCTTT. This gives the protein CASSNDPSANTEAFF.

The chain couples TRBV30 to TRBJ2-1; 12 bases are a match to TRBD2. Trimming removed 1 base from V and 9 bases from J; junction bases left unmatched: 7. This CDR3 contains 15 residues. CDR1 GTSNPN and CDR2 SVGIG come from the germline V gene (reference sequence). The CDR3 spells CAWSGLLAGGSEQFF. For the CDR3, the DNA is TGTGCCTGGAGTGGGCTACTAGCGGGGGGCTCTGAGCAGTTCTTC. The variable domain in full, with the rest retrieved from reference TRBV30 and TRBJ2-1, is SQTIHQWPATLVQPVGSPLSLECTVEGTSNPNLYWYRQAAGRGLQLLFYSVGIGQISSEVPQNLSASRPQDRQFILSSKKLLLSDSGFYLCAWSGLLAGGSEQFFGPGTRLTVL.

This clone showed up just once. This chain's CDR3 is CASSLVGAGRTDTQYF. The CDR3, as DNA: TGTGCCAGCAGCTTGGTGGGGGCAGGGAGAACAGATACGCAGTATTTT. This sequence joins TRBV5-8 and TRBJ2-3, with D possibly matching TRBD1 (6 bases). This CDR3 spans 16 amino acids. The V gene's germline CDR1 is SGHTS and CDR2 YDEGEE. V was cut by 0 bases and J by 3 bases, with 14 bases left in between.

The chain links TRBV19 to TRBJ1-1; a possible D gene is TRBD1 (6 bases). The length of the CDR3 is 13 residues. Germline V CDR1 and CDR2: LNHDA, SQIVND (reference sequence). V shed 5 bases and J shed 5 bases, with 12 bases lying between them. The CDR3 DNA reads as TGTGCCAGTAGTTGGGGGGGCGTGACTGAAGCTTTCTTT. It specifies CASSWGGVTEAFF.

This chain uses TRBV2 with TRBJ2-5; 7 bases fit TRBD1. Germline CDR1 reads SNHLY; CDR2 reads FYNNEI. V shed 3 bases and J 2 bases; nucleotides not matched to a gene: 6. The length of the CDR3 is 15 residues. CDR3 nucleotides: TGTGCCAGCAGTGAGGTTTGGGACAGACAAGAGACCCAGTACTTC. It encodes CASSEVWDRQETQYF.

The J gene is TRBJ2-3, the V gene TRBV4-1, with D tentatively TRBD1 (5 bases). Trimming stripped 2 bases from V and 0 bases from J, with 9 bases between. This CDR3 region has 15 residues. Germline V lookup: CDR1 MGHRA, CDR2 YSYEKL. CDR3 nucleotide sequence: TGCGCCAGCAGCCAACAGGGTTCTAGCACAGATACGCAGTATTTT. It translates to CASSQQGSSTDTQYF.

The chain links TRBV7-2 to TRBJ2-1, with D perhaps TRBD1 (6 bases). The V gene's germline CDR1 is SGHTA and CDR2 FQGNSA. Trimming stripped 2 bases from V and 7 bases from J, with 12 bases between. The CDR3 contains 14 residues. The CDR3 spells CASSLLGQGNEQFF. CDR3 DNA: TGTGCCAGCAGCTTACTCGGGCAGGGGAATGAGCAGTTCTTC.

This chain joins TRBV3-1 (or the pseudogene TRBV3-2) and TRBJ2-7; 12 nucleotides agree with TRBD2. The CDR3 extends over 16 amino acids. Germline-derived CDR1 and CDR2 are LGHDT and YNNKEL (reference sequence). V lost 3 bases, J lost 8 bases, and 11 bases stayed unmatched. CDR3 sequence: CASSHPSGGGGAKQYF. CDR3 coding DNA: TGTGCCAGCAGCCACCCTAGCGGGGGGGGCGGCGCGAAGCAGTACTTC.

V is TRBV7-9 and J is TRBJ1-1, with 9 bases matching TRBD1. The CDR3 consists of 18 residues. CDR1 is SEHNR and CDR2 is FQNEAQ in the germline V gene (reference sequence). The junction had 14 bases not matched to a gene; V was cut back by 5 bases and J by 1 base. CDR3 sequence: CASSTRDRVAKWNTEAFF. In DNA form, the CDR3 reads TGTGCCAGCAGCACCCGGGACAGGGTGGCGAAGTGGAACACTGAAGCTTTCTTT.

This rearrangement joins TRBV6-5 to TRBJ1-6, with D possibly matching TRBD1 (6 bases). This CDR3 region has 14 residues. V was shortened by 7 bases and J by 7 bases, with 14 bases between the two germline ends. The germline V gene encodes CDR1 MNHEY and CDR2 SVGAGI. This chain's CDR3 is CASTTGGRNSPLHF. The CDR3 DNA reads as TGTGCCAGCACCACCGGGGGGCGGAATTCACCCCTCCACTTT.

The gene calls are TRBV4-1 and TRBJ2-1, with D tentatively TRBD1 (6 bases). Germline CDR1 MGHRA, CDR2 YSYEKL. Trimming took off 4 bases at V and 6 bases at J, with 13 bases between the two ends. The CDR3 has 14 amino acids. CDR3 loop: CASSPRDNGNEQFF. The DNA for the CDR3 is TGCGCCAGCAGCCCCCGGGACAATGGCAATGAGCAGTTCTTC.

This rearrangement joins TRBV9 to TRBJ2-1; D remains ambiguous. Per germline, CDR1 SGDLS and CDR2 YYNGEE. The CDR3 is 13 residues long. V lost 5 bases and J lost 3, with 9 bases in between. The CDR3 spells CASRPDNYNEQFF. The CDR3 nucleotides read TGTGCCAGCAGACCTGACAACTACAATGAGCAGTTCTTC.

DNA of the CDR3: TGTGCCACCAGCAGAGATGCGCTAGCGGGGGCCGCGTCGCGCCAGTACTTC. Its translation: CATSRDALAGAASRQYF. V is TRBV15 and J is TRBJ2-5; TRBD2 aligns across 10 bases. This CDR3 region has 17 residues. Per the germline V gene, CDR1 is LNHNV and CDR2 is YYDKDF (reference sequence). The junction had 14 bases not matched to a gene; V was cut back by 0 bases and J by 10 bases.

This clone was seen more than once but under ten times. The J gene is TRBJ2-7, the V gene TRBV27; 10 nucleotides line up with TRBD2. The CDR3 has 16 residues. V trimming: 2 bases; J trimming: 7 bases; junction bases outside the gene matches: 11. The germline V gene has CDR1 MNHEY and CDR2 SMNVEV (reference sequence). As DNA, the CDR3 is TGTGCCAGCAGTTTAAAAGCGGGGGGGCCCACGGGAGAGCAGTACTTC. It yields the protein CASSLKAGGPTGEQYF.

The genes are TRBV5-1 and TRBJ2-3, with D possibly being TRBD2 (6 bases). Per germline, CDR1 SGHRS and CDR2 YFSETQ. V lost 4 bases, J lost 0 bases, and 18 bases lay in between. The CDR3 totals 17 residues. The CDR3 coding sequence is TGCGCCAGCAGCAGGGGAACCGGGACTCCGAGCACAGATACGCAGTATTTT. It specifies CASSRGTGTPSTDTQYF.

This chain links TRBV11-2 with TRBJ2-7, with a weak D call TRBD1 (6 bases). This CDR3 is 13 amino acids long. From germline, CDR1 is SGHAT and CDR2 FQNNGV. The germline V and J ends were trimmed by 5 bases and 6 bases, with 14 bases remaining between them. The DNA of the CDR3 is TGTGCCAGCAGCGTCTTACCAGGGGTCGAGCAGTACTTC. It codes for CASSVLPGVEQYF.

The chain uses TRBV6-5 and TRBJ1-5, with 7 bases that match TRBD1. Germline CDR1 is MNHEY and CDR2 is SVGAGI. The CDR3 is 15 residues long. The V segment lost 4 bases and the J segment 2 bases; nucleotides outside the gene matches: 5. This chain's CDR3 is CASSLRTGGNQPQHF. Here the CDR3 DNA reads TGTGCCAGCAGTTTGCGTACAGGGGGCAATCAGCCCCAGCATTTT.

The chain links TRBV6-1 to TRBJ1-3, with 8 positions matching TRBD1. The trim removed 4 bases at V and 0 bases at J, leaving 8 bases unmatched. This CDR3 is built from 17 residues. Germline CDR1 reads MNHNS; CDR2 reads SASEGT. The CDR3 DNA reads TGTGCCAGCAGTGTATCGACAGGGGTTCTCTCTGGAAACACCATATATTTT. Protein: CASSVSTGVLSGNTIYF.

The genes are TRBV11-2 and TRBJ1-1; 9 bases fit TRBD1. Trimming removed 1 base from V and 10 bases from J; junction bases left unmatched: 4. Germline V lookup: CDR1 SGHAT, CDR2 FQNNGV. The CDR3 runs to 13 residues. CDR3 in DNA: TGTGCCAGCAGCTTAGTGTCACAGGGGGCAGCTTTCTTT. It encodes CASSLVSQGAAFF.

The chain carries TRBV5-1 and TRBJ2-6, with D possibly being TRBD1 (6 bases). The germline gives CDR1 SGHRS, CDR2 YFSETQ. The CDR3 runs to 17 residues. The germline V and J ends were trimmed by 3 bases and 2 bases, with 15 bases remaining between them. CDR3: CASSSTVGGTGANVLTF. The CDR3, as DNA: TGCGCCAGCAGCTCAACGGTAGGGGGAACTGGGGCCAACGTCCTGACTTTC. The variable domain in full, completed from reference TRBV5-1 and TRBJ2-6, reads KAGVTQTPRYLIKTRGQQVTLSCSPISGHRSVSWYQQTPGQGLQFLFEYFSETQRNKGNFPGRFSGRQFSNSRSEMNVSTLELGDSALYLCASSSTVGGTGANVLTFGAGSRLTVL.

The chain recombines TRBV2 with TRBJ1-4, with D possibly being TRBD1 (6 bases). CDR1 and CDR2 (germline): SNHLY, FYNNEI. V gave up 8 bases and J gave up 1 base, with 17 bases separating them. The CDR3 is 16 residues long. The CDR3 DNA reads TGTGCCAGCCGGCCCGGGACACTGTTAACTAATGAAAAACTGTTTTTT. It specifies CASRPGTLLTNEKLFF.

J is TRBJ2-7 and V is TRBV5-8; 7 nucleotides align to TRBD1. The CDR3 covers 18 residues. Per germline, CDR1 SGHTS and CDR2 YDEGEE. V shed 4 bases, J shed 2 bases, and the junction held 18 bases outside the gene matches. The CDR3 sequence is CASSRIDRVAVVAYEQYF. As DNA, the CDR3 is TGTGCCAGCAGCCGTATAGACAGGGTAGCCGTGGTGGCCTACGAGCAGTACTTC.

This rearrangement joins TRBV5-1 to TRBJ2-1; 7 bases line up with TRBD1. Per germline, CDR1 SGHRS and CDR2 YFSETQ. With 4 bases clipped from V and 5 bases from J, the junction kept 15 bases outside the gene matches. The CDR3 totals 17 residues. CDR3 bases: TGCGCCAGCAGCCTTATCAAACAGGGGATTGGGGACAATGAGCAGTTCTTC. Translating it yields CASSLIKQGIGDNEQFF. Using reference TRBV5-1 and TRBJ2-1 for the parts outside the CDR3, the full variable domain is KAGVTQTPRYLIKTRGQQVTLSCSPISGHRSVSWYQQTPGQGLQFLFEYFSETQRNKGNFPGRFSGRQFSNSRSEMNVSTLELGDSALYLCASSLIKQGIGDNEQFFGPGTRLTVL.

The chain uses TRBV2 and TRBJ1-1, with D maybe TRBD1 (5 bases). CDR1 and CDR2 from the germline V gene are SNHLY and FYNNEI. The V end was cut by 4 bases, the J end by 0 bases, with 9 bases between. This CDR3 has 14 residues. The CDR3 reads CASSVGGVNTEAFF. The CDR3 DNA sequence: TGTGCCAGCAGTGTGGGAGGGGTGAACACTGAAGCTTTCTTT.

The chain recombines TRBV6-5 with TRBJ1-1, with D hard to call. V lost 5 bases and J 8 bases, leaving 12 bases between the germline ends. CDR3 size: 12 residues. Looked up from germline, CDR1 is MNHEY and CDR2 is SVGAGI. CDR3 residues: CASSPGSLEAFF. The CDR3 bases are TGTGCCAGCAGTCCCGGGAGCCTGGAAGCTTTCTTT.

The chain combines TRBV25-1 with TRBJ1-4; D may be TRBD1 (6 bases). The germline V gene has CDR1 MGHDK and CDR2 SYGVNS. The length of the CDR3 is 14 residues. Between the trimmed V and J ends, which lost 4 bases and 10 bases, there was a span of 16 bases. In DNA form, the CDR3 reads TGTGCCAGCAGTGGGACAGTACTGCGCGGAAAACTGTTTTTT. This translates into CASSGTVLRGKLFF.

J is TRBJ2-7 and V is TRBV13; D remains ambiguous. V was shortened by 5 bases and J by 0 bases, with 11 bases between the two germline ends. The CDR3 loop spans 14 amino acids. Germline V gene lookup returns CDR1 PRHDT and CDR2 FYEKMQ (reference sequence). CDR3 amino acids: CASSGFGPSYEQYF. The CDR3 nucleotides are TGTGCCAGCAGCGGGTTTGGGCCCTCCTACGAGCAGTACTTC.

The CDR3 is CASSLAPSGGRADTQYF. The CDR3 DNA is TGTGCCAGCAGCCTCGCCCCGAGCGGGGGGAGGGCAGATACGCAGTATTTT. The chain carries TRBV7-3 and TRBJ2-3; TRBD2 agrees at 9 bases. CDR1 SGHTA and CDR2 FQGTGA come from the germline V gene. With V trimmed by 5 bases and J by 4 bases, 13 bases remained unmatched. The CDR3 extends over 17 amino acids.

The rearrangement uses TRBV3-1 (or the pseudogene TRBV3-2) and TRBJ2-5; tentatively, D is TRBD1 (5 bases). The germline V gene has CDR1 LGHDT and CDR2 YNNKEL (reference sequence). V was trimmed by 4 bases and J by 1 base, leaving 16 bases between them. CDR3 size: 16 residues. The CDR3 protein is CASSPGTQVPQETQYF. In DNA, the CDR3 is TGTGCCAGCAGCCCCGGAACACAGGTACCCCAAGAGACCCAGTACTTC.

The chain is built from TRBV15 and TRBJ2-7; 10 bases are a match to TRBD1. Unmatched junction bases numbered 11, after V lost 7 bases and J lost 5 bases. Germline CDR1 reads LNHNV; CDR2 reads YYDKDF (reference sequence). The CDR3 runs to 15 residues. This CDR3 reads CATKSSGTGVHEQYF. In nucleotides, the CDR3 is TGTGCCACCAAGTCTTCCGGGACAGGGGTCCACGAGCAGTACTTC.